This TCR beta chain was identified in a study of Graves' ophthalmopathy and Graves' hyperthyroidism. Turning to the study itself: The study drew peripheral blood at initial diagnosis, before any treatment. Study-level results: At less than 71% sensitivity and 72.22% specificity, the model predicted progression of the ophthalmopathy. In separating ophthalmopathy from stable hyperthyroidism, a 13-signature model achieved nearly 90% sensitivity and around 80% specificity.

The TCR beta CDR3 regions underwent amplification from RNA transcripts. First-round RT-PCR used HTBI primers; second-round multiplex PCR followed. TCRdb independently ran MiXCR on the multiplex PCR reads; one entry per CDR3 protein. The sample shows roughly 480,000 distinct CDR3 sequences, roughly an eighth of them seen only once. Diagnosis relied on clinical symptoms, serum thyroxine, TRAb, thyroid ultrasound and orbital computed tomography. The count of this clonotype is one. The antigen is unknown. This CDR3 is built from 20 residues. Unmatched junction bases numbered 11, after V lost 2 bases and J lost 0 bases. Per germline, CDR1 MGHDK and CDR2 SYGVNS.

The source is a woman aged 25 to 39 with Graves' ophthalmopathy. The sample comprised blood. This sequence joins TRBV25-1 and TRBJ2-6, with 9 positions matching TRBD1. The CDR3 nucleotides are TGTGCCAGCAGTGAAACCGACAGGGGGAAGTCTGGCTCTGGGGCCAACGTCCTGACTTTC. Translated: CASSETDRGKSGSGANVLTF.